The clone carrying this T cell receptor beta chain was recorded a few times. The sample is drawn from a study of cytomegalovirus exposure and HLA in healthy donors. Primers for the PCR totalled 60 Vbeta and 13 Jbeta. The repertoire was sequenced with immunoSEQ multiplex PCR; TCRdb's copy has only in-frame clones and lacks some. The table shows about 180,000 clones, with 70% to 80% occurring only once. CDR3 size: 14 residues. V lost 2 bases and J 5 bases, leaving 12 bases between the germline ends. Per germline, CDR1 MDHEN and CDR2 SYDVKM. This clonotype was obtained from a male donor in good health and CMV-seronegative. The chain has TRBV28 and TRBJ2-5, with a weak D call TRBD1 (5 bases). The sample taken for sequencing was PBMCs. CDR3 residues: CASSLGAAWETQYF. The CDR3, as DNA: TGTGCCAGCAGTTTAGGGGCGGCGTGGGAGACCCAGTACTTC. Full variable domain (remainder filled in from reference TRBV28 and TRBJ2-5): DVKVTQSSRYLVKRTGEKVFLECVQDMDHENMFWYRQDPGLGLRLIYFSYDVKMKEKGDIPEGYSVSREKKERFSLILESASTNQTSMYLCASSLGAAWETQYFGPGTRLLVL.